A selection of T cell receptor beta chains follows, all from one sample in a study of blood T cell repertoires in COVID-19. Sequencing was performed with immunoSEQ multiplex PCR; in TCRdb, only in-frame clones are kept and a portion is missing. Among under 150,000 clones, approximately 90% were seen once, and the ten largest hold more than 25%. Sequenced: peripheral blood. The receptors originated from a human donor in a cohort sampled during active COVID-19. CDR3s include the opening cysteine and the closing phenylalanine or tryptophan. A D gene is named only where the DNA matches it firmly.

v_gene: TRBV9; d_gene: .; j_gene: TRBJ2-1; CDR3aa: CASSTRLYNEQFF
v_gene: TRBV6-5; d_gene: .; j_gene: TRBJ1-1; CDR3aa: CASRRGSHTEAFF
v_gene: TRBV11-2; d_gene: TRBD1; j_gene: TRBJ2-3; CDR3aa: CASSLVGTGTDTQYF
v_gene: TRBV4-1; d_gene: .; j_gene: TRBJ2-5; CDR3aa: CASSQEEGYLEQETQYF
v_gene: TRBV6-1; d_gene: TRBD1; j_gene: TRBJ1-1; CDR3aa: CASSESAGTGETEAFF
v_gene: TRBV3-1/TRBV3-2; d_gene: .; j_gene: TRBJ2-2; CDR3aa: CASSPGGHTGELFF
v_gene: TRBV7-9; d_gene: .; j_gene: TRBJ1-5; CDR3aa: CASSWGGNQPQHF
v_gene: TRBV7-9; d_gene: .; j_gene: TRBJ1-1; CDR3aa: CASSFPVGGMNTEAFF
v_gene: TRBV19; d_gene: .; j_gene: TRBJ1-5; CDR3aa: CASSIGPQGEQHF
v_gene: TRBV7-8; d_gene: TRBD1; j_gene: TRBJ2-2; CDR3aa: CASSFRTGTSTGELFF
v_gene: TRBV6-5; d_gene: .; j_gene: TRBJ1-2; CDR3aa: CASSYTRTIYGYTF
v_gene: TRBV7-2; d_gene: .; j_gene: TRBJ2-7; CDR3aa: CASSLEQGFSYEQYF
v_gene: TRBV10-2; d_gene: .; j_gene: TRBJ1-2; CDR3aa: CASSESGTYGYTF
v_gene: TRBV6-1; d_gene: .; j_gene: TRBJ2-1; CDR3aa: CASSEFGEQFF
v_gene: TRBV7-3; d_gene: TRBD2; j_gene: TRBJ2-4; CDR3aa: CASSLGGGSKNIQYF
v_gene: TRBV11-2; d_gene: TRBD1; j_gene: TRBJ1-3; CDR3aa: CASSPQGGGGNTIYF
v_gene: TRBV29-1; d_gene: TRBD1; j_gene: TRBJ2-7; CDR3aa: CSVADRAASYEQYF
v_gene: TRBV27; d_gene: .; j_gene: TRBJ1-1; CDR3aa: CASGWAHTEAFF
v_gene: TRBV18; d_gene: .; j_gene: TRBJ1-1; CDR3aa: CASSPIDRSSEAFF
v_gene: TRBV14; d_gene: TRBD1; j_gene: TRBJ1-1; CDR3aa: CASSPGQGETEAFF
v_gene: TRBV3-1/TRBV3-2; d_gene: TRBD1; j_gene: TRBJ1-5; CDR3aa: CASSQGGQGGLNQPQHF
v_gene: TRBV7-8; d_gene: .; j_gene: TRBJ1-2; CDR3aa: CASSLGRGTTYGYTF
v_gene: TRBV6-5; d_gene: .; j_gene: TRBJ2-3; CDR3aa: CASSYSTAGNTDTQYF
v_gene: TRBV6-6; d_gene: .; j_gene: TRBJ1-1; CDR3aa: CASSYIEQNTEAFF
v_gene: TRBV5-7; d_gene: .; j_gene: TRBJ2-7; CDR3aa: CASSLRDTSSYEQYF
v_gene: TRBV5-5; d_gene: TRBD1; j_gene: TRBJ2-7; CDR3aa: CASSLGQGVDYEQYF
v_gene: TRBV7-6; d_gene: .; j_gene: TRBJ2-1; CDR3aa: CASSFPGHPRGNEQFF
v_gene: TRBV30; d_gene: .; j_gene: TRBJ2-2; CDR3aa: CAWMSGPANTGELFF
v_gene: TRBV12-3/TRBV12-4; d_gene: .; j_gene: TRBJ2-5; CDR3aa: CASSGTRAETQYF
v_gene: TRBV6-2/TRBV6-3; d_gene: .; j_gene: TRBJ1-5; CDR3aa: CASSYPSGTSPHGSNQPQHF
v_gene: TRBV10-3; d_gene: TRBD1; j_gene: TRBJ1-5; CDR3aa: CATKGQGGPSNQPQHF
v_gene: TRBV2; d_gene: .; j_gene: TRBJ1-1; CDR3aa: CASRLYTEAFF
v_gene: TRBV19; d_gene: .; j_gene: TRBJ2-5; CDR3aa: CASSIGDGVQETQYF
v_gene: TRBV5-1; d_gene: TRBD1; j_gene: TRBJ2-7; CDR3aa: CASSGGQETYEQYF
v_gene: TRBV7-3; d_gene: TRBD2; j_gene: TRBJ2-2; CDR3aa: CASSPREAGEYTGELFF
v_gene: TRBV7-9; d_gene: TRBD1; j_gene: TRBJ2-2; CDR3aa: CASSRQGENTGELFF
v_gene: TRBV6-5; d_gene: TRBD2; j_gene: TRBJ2-7; CDR3aa: CASKTSGGSHEQYF
v_gene: TRBV5-1; d_gene: .; j_gene: TRBJ2-3; CDR3aa: CASSSPGGTDTQYF
v_gene: TRBV10-3; d_gene: TRBD1; j_gene: TRBJ2-6; CDR3aa: CATLPGQGNDGANVLTF
v_gene: TRBV9; d_gene: TRBD1; j_gene: TRBJ1-5; CDR3aa: CASSLGQGPQPQHF
v_gene: TRBV5-6; d_gene: .; j_gene: TRBJ1-5; CDR3aa: CASSWAGNQPQHF
v_gene: TRBV7-9; d_gene: .; j_gene: TRBJ2-3; CDR3aa: CASSPRGSRQDTQYF
v_gene: TRBV21-1; d_gene: .; j_gene: TRBJ1-2; CDR3aa: CASSGDREVGGYTF
v_gene: TRBV19; d_gene: .; j_gene: TRBJ1-6; CDR3aa: CASSISGQDSPLHF
v_gene: TRBV12-3/TRBV12-4; d_gene: TRBD1; j_gene: TRBJ1-5; CDR3aa: CASSRGVNQPQHF
v_gene: TRBV9; d_gene: TRBD1; j_gene: TRBJ1-1; CDR3aa: CASSVGTGVTEAFF
v_gene: TRBV28; d_gene: .; j_gene: TRBJ1-2; CDR3aa: CASSSGPGGYGYTF
v_gene: TRBV4-2; d_gene: TRBD2; j_gene: TRBJ2-7; CDR3aa: CASSQDRSPRLAGDSYEQYF
v_gene: TRBV3-1/TRBV3-2; d_gene: .; j_gene: TRBJ2-2; CDR3aa: CASKGRSNTGELFF
v_gene: TRBV12-3/TRBV12-4; d_gene: .; j_gene: TRBJ2-1; CDR3aa: CASSPQGNEQFF
v_gene: TRBV10-3; d_gene: .; j_gene: TRBJ2-5; CDR3aa: CAISEIQALETQYF
v_gene: TRBV27; d_gene: TRBD1; j_gene: TRBJ2-7; CDR3aa: CASSATADRDYEQYF
v_gene: TRBV7-3; d_gene: .; j_gene: TRBJ2-7; CDR3aa: CASSPSDNHYEQYF
v_gene: TRBV2; d_gene: TRBD1; j_gene: TRBJ2-1; CDR3aa: CASSTGQGNYNEQFF
v_gene: TRBV30; d_gene: .; j_gene: TRBJ1-1; CDR3aa: CAWSVSRARTEAFF
v_gene: TRBV11-2; d_gene: .; j_gene: TRBJ2-7; CDR3aa: CASSLSRVEQYF